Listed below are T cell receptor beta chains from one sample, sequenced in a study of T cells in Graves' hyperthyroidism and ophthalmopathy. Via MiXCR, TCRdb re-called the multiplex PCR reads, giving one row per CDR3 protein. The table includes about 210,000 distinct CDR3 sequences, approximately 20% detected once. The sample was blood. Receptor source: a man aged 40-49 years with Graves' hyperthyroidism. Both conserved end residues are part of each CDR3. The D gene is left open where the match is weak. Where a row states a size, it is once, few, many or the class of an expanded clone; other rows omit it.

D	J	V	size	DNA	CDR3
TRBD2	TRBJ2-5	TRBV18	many	TGTGCCAGCTCACCTGCCCCGGGACTAGGGGACTTC	CASSPAPGLGDF
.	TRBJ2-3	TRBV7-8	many	TGTGCCAGCAGCTTAGTAGGGGGGCGAGCAGATACGCAGTATTTT	CASSLVGGRADTQYF
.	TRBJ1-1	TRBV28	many	TGTGCCAGCAGCCCATACAGCCAGCAAGCTTTCTTT	CASSPYSQQAFF
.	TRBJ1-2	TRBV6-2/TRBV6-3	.	TGTGCCAGCAGGAGAACAGGAGTCTATGGCTACACCTTC	CASRRTGVYGYTF
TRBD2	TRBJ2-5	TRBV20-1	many	TGCAGTGCTAGAGCCGGCGCGACTAGCGCCCAAGAGACCCAGTACTTC	CSARAGATSAQETQYF
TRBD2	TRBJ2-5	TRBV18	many	TGTGCCAGCTCACCACCTTCCCTAGCGGAAGAGACCCAGTACTTC	CASSPPSLAEETQYF
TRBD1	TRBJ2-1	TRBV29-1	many	TGCAGCGTTGAACGGGACAGGGGTTACAATGAGCAGTTCTTC	CSVERDRGYNEQFF
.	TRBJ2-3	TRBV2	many	TGTGCCAGCAGTGTCGGTAGCACAGATACGCAGTATTTT	CASSVGSTDTQYF
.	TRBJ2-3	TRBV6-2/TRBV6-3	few	TGTGCCAGCAGTTACTCGTTCAGGGCCCTAAGCACAGATACGCAGTATTTT	CASSYSFRALSTDTQYF
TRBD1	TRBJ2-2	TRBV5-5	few	TGTGCCACGGACAGGGGCAGCGCCGGGGAGCTGTTTTTT	CATDRGSAGELFF
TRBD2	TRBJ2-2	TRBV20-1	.	TGCAGTGCTAGAGTGGGAATCGGACTAGCGGGGACCGGGGAGCTGTTTTTT	CSARVGIGLAGTGELFF
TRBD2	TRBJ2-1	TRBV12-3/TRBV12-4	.	TGTGCCAGCAGTTTAGCGGGGGGGTTGAGGGGTGAGCAGTTCTTC	CASSLAGGLRGEQFF
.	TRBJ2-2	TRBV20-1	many	TGCAGTGCCGAGCCAGGGAACACCGGGGAGCTGTTTTTT	CSAEPGNTGELFF
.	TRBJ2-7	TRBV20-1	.	TGCAGTGCTCGGGACACCCTCTACGGGCAGTACTTC	CSARDTLYGQYF
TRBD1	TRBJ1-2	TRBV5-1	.	TGCGCCAGCAGCCCAAAAACAGGGGTCAACTATGGCTACACCTTC	CASSPKTGVNYGYTF
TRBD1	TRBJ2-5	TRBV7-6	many	TGTGCCAGCAGCCCCAGGGGGCGTGAGACCCAGTACTTC	CASSPRGRETQYF